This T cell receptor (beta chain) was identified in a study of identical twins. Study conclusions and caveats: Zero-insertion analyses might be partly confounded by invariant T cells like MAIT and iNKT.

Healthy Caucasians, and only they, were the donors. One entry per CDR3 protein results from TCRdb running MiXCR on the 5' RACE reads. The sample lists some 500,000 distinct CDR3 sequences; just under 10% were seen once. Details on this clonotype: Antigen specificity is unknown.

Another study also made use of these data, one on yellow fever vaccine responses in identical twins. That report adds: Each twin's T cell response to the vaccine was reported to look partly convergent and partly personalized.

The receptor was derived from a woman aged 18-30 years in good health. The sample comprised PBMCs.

The CDR3 sequence is CASSFSGTSGAYEQYF. DNA for the CDR3: TGTGCCAGCAGCTTCTCCGGGACTAGCGGAGCCTACGAGCAGTACTTC. V is TRBV7-2 and J is TRBJ2-7; 11 nucleotides match TRBD2. The V gene end was trimmed by 3 bases and the J gene end by 2 bases; junction bases not matched to a gene: 6. The CDR3 totals 16 residues. The germline gives CDR1 SGHTA, CDR2 FQGNSA. The full variable domain, in which reference TRBV7-2 and TRBJ2-7 provide the parts outside the CDR3, is GAGVSQSPSNKVTEKGKDVELRCDPISGHTALYWYRQSLGQGLEFLIYFQGNSAPDKSGLPSDRFSAERTGGSVSTLTIQRTQQEDSAVYLCASSFSGTSGAYEQYFGPGTRLTVT.